This T cell receptor beta chain was found in a study of blood T cell repertoires in COVID-19. As for the study in general: Sites across the United States, Italy and Spain contributed samples from acute and convalescent COVID-19. In each case, the material was cDNA or gDNA derived from T cells, B-cell-depleted T cells, or PBMCs.

The CDR3 covers 13 residues. CDR1 and CDR2 (germline): SGHTA, FQGNSA. V lost 8 bases, J lost 1 base, and 11 bases lay in between. In the source study's methods: It was from reference gene primer amplification that nucleated cell counts were estimated. Profiled with immunoSEQ multiplex PCR; TCRdb holds only in-frame clones, not every one. That table furnishes V, J and clone size, whereas the DNA furnished D and trimming. Of 90,000 to 100,000 clones listed, approximately 86% were seen once; the top ten hold less than 2%. Sequenced material: peripheral blood. This chain uses TRBV7-2 with TRBJ1-1; tentative D call: TRBD1 (6 bases). The sequence came from an elderly man with acute or convalescent COVID-19. Written as DNA, the CDR3 is TGTGCCAGCGGGGAGGGGGGGAACACTGAAGCTTTCTTT. Its protein is CASGEGGNTEAFF.